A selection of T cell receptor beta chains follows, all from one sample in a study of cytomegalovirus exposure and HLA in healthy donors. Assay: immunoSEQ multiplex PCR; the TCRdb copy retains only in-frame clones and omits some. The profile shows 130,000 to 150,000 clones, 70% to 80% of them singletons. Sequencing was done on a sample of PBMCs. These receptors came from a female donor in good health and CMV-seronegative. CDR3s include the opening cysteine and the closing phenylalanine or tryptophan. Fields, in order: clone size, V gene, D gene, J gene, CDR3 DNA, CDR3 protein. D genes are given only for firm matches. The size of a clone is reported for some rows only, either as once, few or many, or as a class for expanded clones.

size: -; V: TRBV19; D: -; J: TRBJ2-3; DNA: TGTGCCAGTAGTTCCGGTGGAGATACGCAGTATTTT; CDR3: CASSSGGDTQYF
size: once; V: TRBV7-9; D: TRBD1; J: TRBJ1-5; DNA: TGTGCCAGCAGCTTAGCAGACAGGGGAGTCTCCAATCAGCCCCAGCATTTT; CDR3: CASSLADRGVSNQPQHF
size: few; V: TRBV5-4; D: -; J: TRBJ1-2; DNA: TGTGCCAGCAGCTTGGGGGAGGGGGACTATGGCTACACCTTC; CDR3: CASSLGEGDYGYTF
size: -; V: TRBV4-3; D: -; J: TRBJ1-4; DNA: TGCGCCAGCAGCCAAGAGGGCAGGGTACGTCAACTGTTTTTT; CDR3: CASSQEGRVRQLFF
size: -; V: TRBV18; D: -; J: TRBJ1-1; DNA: TGTGCCAGCTCACCTCTATCAATGAACACTGAAGCTTTCTTT; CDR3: CASSPLSMNTEAFF
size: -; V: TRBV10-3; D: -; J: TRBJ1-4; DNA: TGTGCCATTCGTGACAGTGATTCTAATGAAAAACTGTTTTTT; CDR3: CAIRDSDSNEKLFF
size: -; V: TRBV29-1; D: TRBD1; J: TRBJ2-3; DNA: TGCAGCGTCGACAGGGGGCAATGGAACACAGATACGCAGTATTTT; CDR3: CSVDRGQWNTDTQYF
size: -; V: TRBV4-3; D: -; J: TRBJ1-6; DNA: TGCGCCAGCAGCCAAGCCCCCGCGGGACGGCTCAATTCACCCCTCCACTTT; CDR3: CASSQAPAGRLNSPLHF
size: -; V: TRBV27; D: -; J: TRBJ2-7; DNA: TGTGCCAGCAGTCTCGGGACAACCTACGAGCAGTACTTC; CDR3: CASSLGTTYEQYF
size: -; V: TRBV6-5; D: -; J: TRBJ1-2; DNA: TGTGCCAGCAGTTCCCTCGGGGGACTTAACTATGGCTACACCTTC; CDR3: CASSSLGGLNYGYTF
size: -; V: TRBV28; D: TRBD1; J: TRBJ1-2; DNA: TGTGCCAGCAACCAACAGGGGAAGGGCTACACCTTC; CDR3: CASNQQGKGYTF
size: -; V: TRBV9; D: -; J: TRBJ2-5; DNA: TGTGCCAGCTCCTTAGGGGGGGAGCCGGGAGAGACCCAGTACTTC; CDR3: CASSLGGEPGETQYF
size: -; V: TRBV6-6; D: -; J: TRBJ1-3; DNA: TGTGCCAGCAGTCGCTACAGGGACGGAAACACCATATATTTT; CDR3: CASSRYRDGNTIYF
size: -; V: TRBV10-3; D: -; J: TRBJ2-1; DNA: TGTGCCATCCTCCCCGAGAGCTCCTACAATGAGCAGTTCTTC; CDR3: CAILPESSYNEQFF
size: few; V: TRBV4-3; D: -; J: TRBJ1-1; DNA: TGCGCCAGCAGCCTAAGAGCCCAGGGAGGCACTGAAGCTTTCTTT; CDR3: CASSLRAQGGTEAFF
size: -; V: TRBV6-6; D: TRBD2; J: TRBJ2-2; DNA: TGTGCCAGCCGAGCGGGAGGTAGCGCCGGGGAGCTGTTTTTT; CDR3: CASRAGGSAGELFF
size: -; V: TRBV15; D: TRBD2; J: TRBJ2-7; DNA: TGTGCCACCAGCCGAATGACTAGCGCTTACGAGCAGTACTTC; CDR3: CATSRMTSAYEQYF
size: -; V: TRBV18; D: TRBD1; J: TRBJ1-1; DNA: TGTGCCAGCTCACCAATAGGGACAGGGGGATTGCCGGGGGGAGCTTTCTTT; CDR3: CASSPIGTGGLPGGAFF
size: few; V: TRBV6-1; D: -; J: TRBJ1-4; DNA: TGTGCCAGCCGGGGAGGGGCCGGTCATGAAAAACTGTTTTTT; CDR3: CASRGGAGHEKLFF
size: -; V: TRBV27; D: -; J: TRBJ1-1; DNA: TGTGCCAGCAGTTTGACAGCTAACACTGAAGCTTTCTTT; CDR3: CASSLTANTEAFF
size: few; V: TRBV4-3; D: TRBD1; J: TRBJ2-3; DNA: TGCGCCAGCAGCCAAGGAGGGACAGGCACAGATACGCAGTATTTT; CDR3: CASSQGGTGTDTQYF
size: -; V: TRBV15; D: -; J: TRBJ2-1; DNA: TGTGCCACCAGCGAGGTCTACAATGAGCAGTTCTTC; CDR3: CATSEVYNEQFF
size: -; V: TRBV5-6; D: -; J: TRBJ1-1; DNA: TGTGCCAGCAGACTCTTCGTAGGAGAGAACACTGAAGCTTTCTTT; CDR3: CASRLFVGENTEAFF
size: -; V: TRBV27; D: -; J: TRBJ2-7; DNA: TGTGCCAGCAGTTTTGGACTCGCCTACGAGCAGTACTTC; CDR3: CASSFGLAYEQYF
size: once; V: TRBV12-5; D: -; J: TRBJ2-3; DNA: TGTGCTAGTGGTTTGGTACTAGGCAGGCACACAGATACGCAGTATTTT; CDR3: CASGLVLGRHTDTQYF
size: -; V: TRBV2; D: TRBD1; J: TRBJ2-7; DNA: TGTGCCAGCAGTCCCGGGACAGGTTTTAAACGCTACGAGCAGTACTTC; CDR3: CASSPGTGFKRYEQYF